Listed below are T cell receptor beta chains from one sample, sequenced in a study of CXCR3-negative and CXCR3-positive naive CD8 T cells. TCRdb reanalyzed the 5' RACE reads and collapses them to one entry per CDR3 protein, without DNA. The listing contains about 40,000 distinct CDR3 sequences. The sample was memory CD8+ T cells from blood. Receptors originate from a human donor in good health. Some clones in this sample may be carry-over from other donors' samples. CDR3s include the opening cysteine and the closing phenylalanine or tryptophan. Only some rows state a clone size, as once, few, many or a class for expanded clones.

V gene	clone size	J gene	CDR3 protein
TRBV6-4	NA	TRBJ2-3	CASSDIVGSADTQYF
TRBV7-9	NA	TRBJ2-1	CASSGRDRGHDEQFF
TRBV27	NA	TRBJ2-3	CASSLGGSSDTQYF
TRBV20-1	NA	TRBJ2-7	CSASLAGGPVEQYF
TRBV29-1	NA	TRBJ2-1	CSVPRGRNEQFF
TRBV5-5	NA	TRBJ1-2	CASSPSRTPVYGYTF
TRBV29-1	NA	TRBJ2-3	CSVEKGGAGTDTQYF
TRBV28	NA	TRBJ2-7	CASSLPIVQTALFEQYF
TRBV20-1	medium-sized	TRBJ2-7	CSARELDEAGLYEQYF
TRBV10-3	NA	TRBJ2-1	CAISQGLAGGGNEQFF
TRBV6-2/TRBV6-3	NA	TRBJ2-4	CASNERTEQLQYF
TRBV7-2	NA	TRBJ1-1	CASRPVTGGENTEAFF
TRBV3-2	NA	TRBJ1-2	CASSPWPPCRCYGYTF
TRBV28	NA	TRBJ1-1	CASSQRGRNTEAFF
TRBV20-1	NA	TRBJ2-2	CSARADANTGELFF
TRBV11-2	NA	TRBJ2-3	CASSLSSDRIRTDTQYF
TRBV12-5	NA	TRBJ1-5	CASGLGQPQHF
TRBV6-4	medium-sized	TRBJ2-2	CASSDSTEDTGELFF
TRBV9	NA	TRBJ2-1	CASSVGRGRYSNEQFF
TRBV29-1	NA	TRBJ2-7	CSVELVSSESYEQYF
TRBV19	NA	TRBJ2-7	CASSIFNNYEQYF
TRBV7-9	NA	TRBJ2-5	CASSLSPSYYQETQYF
TRBV7-3	NA	TRBJ2-7	CASSLFPGVYEQYF
TRBV29-1	NA	TRBJ2-5	CSVEREDHSQETQYF
TRBV20-1	NA	TRBJ2-7	CSARVIDLGDLYEQYF
TRBV7-8	NA	TRBJ2-3	CASSFLDKGLAVTSTDTQYF
TRBV7-3	NA	TRBJ2-7	CASSSTSGGSNEQYF
TRBV20-1	NA	TRBJ1-2	CSARDRDRGALNYGYTF
TRBV7-6	NA	TRBJ2-5	CASSEVRGPKETQYF
TRBV29-1	NA	TRBJ1-1	CSVDGTGGITEAFF
TRBV29-1	NA	TRBJ2-7	CSGVGAYEQYF
TRBV20-1	medium-sized	TRBJ1-6	CSATVRDTDSPLHF
TRBV12-3/TRBV12-4	NA	TRBJ2-1	CASLAPGRSYNEQFF
TRBV29-1	NA	TRBJ2-1	CSVLGLAGVSNNEQFF
TRBV7-7	NA	TRBJ2-5	CASSSSRGGRETQYF
TRBV4-3	NA	TRBJ1-1	CASSQETGENTEAFF
TRBV29-1	NA	TRBJ2-7	CSAGDMGYEQYF
TRBV5-6	NA	TRBJ2-2	CASSLTGAGTGELFF
TRBV7-9	NA	TRBJ1-2	CASSLVYGYTF
TRBV6-6	NA	TRBJ2-1	CASSTEGRVAGEDYEQYF
TRBV29-1	NA	TRBJ2-7	CSVIVSYEQYF
TRBV5-1	NA	TRBJ2-1	CASSKLAFNEQFF
TRBV7-9	NA	TRBJ1-1	CASSPRTGAEAFF
TRBV28	NA	TRBJ1-1	CASRPTKMNTEAFF
TRBV7-9	NA	TRBJ2-3	CASSSGQGTTDTQYF
TRBV7-3	NA	TRBJ1-2	CASSSNAVYGYTF
TRBV4-3	NA	TRBJ2-2	CASSRDGGELFF
TRBV29-1	NA	TRBJ1-3	CSVELTGNTIYF
TRBV28	NA	TRBJ2-6	CATLHFTGANVLTF
TRBV4-2	NA	TRBJ2-1	CASSQPLGGRGNEQFF
TRBV25-1	NA	TRBJ2-3	CASSESAMGVDTQYF
TRBV27	NA	TRBJ1-5	CASSLLGGNQPQHF
TRBV6-6	NA	TRBJ2-1	CASSYSAFEQFF
TRBV7-9	NA	TRBJ1-1	CASSSRGTPGTEAFF
TRBV7-3	NA	TRBJ1-6	CASSFNPSGNSPLHF
TRBV5-6	NA	TRBJ2-7	CASSLAQETYEQYF
TRBV29-1	NA	TRBJ2-2	CSVGTSANTGELFF
TRBV5-4	NA	TRBJ1-6	CASSLNGGNSPLHF